Each of the 12 T cell receptor beta chains below was sequenced from the same sample in a study of technical replicates of blood from several donors. Profiled with immunoSEQ multiplex PCR; TCRdb holds only in-frame clones, not every one. The repertoire has about 69,000 clones, approximately 88% of them found once; the top ten carry roughly 5%. The sequenced material came from PBMCs. The receptors derive from a human donor in good health. Some clones in this sample may be carry-over from other donors' samples.

The chain couples TRBV5-1 to TRBJ1-2; TRBD1 aligns across 7 bases. Germline V lookup: CDR1 SGHRS, CDR2 YFSETQ. V shed 4 bases and J 6 bases; nucleotides not matched to a gene: 6. There are 13 residues in the CDR3. CDR3 bases: TGCGCCAGCAGCAACGACAGGGCCGATGGCTACACCTTC. Protein: CASSNDRADGYTF.

This chain connects TRBV10-3 to TRBJ2-5, with D perhaps matching TRBD1 (6 bases). The J call may be faulty, since TRBJ2-7 better matches the DNA end. CDR1 and CDR2 from the germline V gene are ENHRY and SYGVKD. This CDR3 spans 13 amino acids. This chain's CDR3 is CAISDSDSYEQYF. CDR3 nucleotides: TGTGCCATCAGTGATTCGGACAGCTACGAGCAGTACTTC.

This rearrangement joins TRBV27 to TRBJ1-6, with TRBD1 identical over 10 bases. This CDR3 is 16 amino acids long. Trimming removed 1 base from V and 9 bases from J; junction bases left unmatched: 6. Germline V gives CDR1 MNHEY, CDR2 SMNVEV (reference sequence). CDR3 sequence (DNA): TGTGCCAGCAGTTTATTCTCGGGACAGGGGTCTTCACCCCTCCACTTT. It translates to CASSLFSGQGSSPLHF.

The genes are TRBV11-2 and TRBJ1-1, with D possibly TRBD1 on 6 matching bases. Germline CDR1 is SGHAT and CDR2 is FQNNGV. V lost 5 bases, J lost 1 base, and 8 bases lay in between. CDR3 length equals 13 residues. The CDR3 coding sequence is TGTGCCAGCAGCGGGGGACAGAACACTGAAGCTTTCTTT. It yields the protein CASSGGQNTEAFF.

The chain couples TRBV27 to TRBJ2-7, with D maybe TRBD2 (6 bases). The germline V gene encodes CDR1 MNHEY and CDR2 SMNVEV (reference sequence). V shed 4 bases and J shed 0 bases, with 10 bases lying between them. This CDR3 comprises 14 residues. The CDR3 DNA sequence: TGTGCCAGCAGTTGGCGGGACGGCTCCTACGAGCAGTACTTC. Translating gives CASSWRDGSYEQYF.

The V call is TRBV6-4, the J call TRBJ2-1, with a tentative D call TRBD2 (5 bases). Germline CDR1 and CDR2: MRHNA and SNTAGT. The CDR3 runs 15 residues. Between the trimmed V and J ends, which lost 6 bases and 6 bases, there was a span of 18 bases. The CDR3 protein is CASRGSLPGRNEQFF. The CDR3 DNA follows: TGTGCCAGCAGGGGGAGTCTTCCTGGACGCAATGAGCAGTTCTTC.

V and J are TRBV7-3 and TRBJ2-1, with 7 bases fitting TRBD2. V was clipped by 5 bases and J by 6 bases; unmatched bases: 4. Looked up from germline, CDR1 is SGHTA and CDR2 is FQGTGA. The CDR3 spans 13 residues. CDR3 region: CASSPGGTNEQFF. The CDR3 nucleotides are TGTGCCAGCAGCCCCGGGGGGACCAATGAGCAGTTCTTC.

This chain links TRBV5-1 with TRBJ2-3; 8 positions match TRBD2. The CDR3 totals 12 residues. The trim removed 7 bases at V and 6 bases at J, leaving 4 bases unmatched. From germline, CDR1 is SGHRS and CDR2 YFSETQ. The CDR3 sequence: CASGAGADTQYF. In nucleotides, the CDR3 is TGCGCCAGCGGAGCGGGGGCCGATACGCAGTATTTT.

The chain combines TRBV7-8 with TRBJ2-2; 13 bases match TRBD2. CDR3 length: 17 amino acids. Germline CDR1 and CDR2: SGHVS and FQNEAQ. V shed 1 base and J 6 bases; nucleotides not matched to a gene: 5. The CDR3 here is CASSLGRTSGSSGELFF. The DNA for the CDR3 is TGTGCCAGCAGCTTAGGGAGGACTAGCGGGAGCTCCGGGGAGCTGTTTTTT.

V usage is TRBV27 and J usage is TRBJ1-1; TRBD1 is a possible D gene (5 bases). Germline V gene data show CDR1 as MNHEY and CDR2 as SMNVEV (reference sequence). The CDR3 contains 14 residues. V was clipped by 5 bases and J by 1 base, with 11 bases between them. The CDR3 protein is CASSPFQGNTEAFF. The CDR3 nucleotides are TGTGCCAGCAGTCCCTTCCAGGGGAACACTGAAGCTTTCTTT.

The V and J genes are TRBV4-1 and TRBJ1-3; 9 positions agree with TRBD1. V dropped 3 bases and J dropped 3; count of bases not matched to a gene: 9. CDR3 size: 17 residues. From germline, CDR1 is MGHRA and CDR2 YSYEKL. The DNA for the CDR3 is TGCGCCAGCAGCCAGGGAAACAGGGGGCTTGATGGAAACACCATATATTTT. It specifies CASSQGNRGLDGNTIYF.

The rearrangement uses TRBV14 and TRBJ2-7; TRBD1 matches 7 bases. V was pared by 4 bases and J by 4 bases, with 4 bases of the junction left unmatched. CDR3 length: 13 amino acids. From germline, CDR1 is SGHDN and CDR2 FVKESK. The CDR3 DNA follows: TGTGCCAGCAGCCGAGCAGGGGGTTACGAGCAGTACTTC. Translation: CASSRAGGYEQYF.